This T cell receptor beta chain was retrieved from a study of blood T cell repertoires in COVID-19. In the study overall: Whether acute or convalescent, the COVID-19 samples came from the United States, Italy and Spain. From T cells, B-cell-depleted T cells, or PBMCs came the material, which was cDNA or gDNA.

In the study's own analysis: Amplification of reference gene primers provided the estimated nucleated cell counts. The data were produced by immunoSEQ multiplex PCR, yet TCRdb's version contains in-frame clones alone and is incomplete. The V and J calls and the clone size are those of that table, but D and trimming were determined from the DNA. The sample carries tens of thousands of clones, around 81% recorded once. Germline assignment: CDR1 SGHRS and CDR2 YFSETQ. The CDR3 is 14 residues long. V shed 0 bases and J shed 4 bases, with 8 bases lying between them. Sequenced sample: peripheral blood. V is TRBV5-1 and J is TRBJ1-3; D gene ambiguous. This receptor was identified in a man aged 65 to 85 with acute or convalescent COVID-19. The CDR3 loop reads CASSLVGRGNTIYF. In DNA form, the CDR3 reads TGCGCCAGCAGCTTGGTGGGCCGGGGAAACACCATATATTTT.